The 20 T cell receptor beta chains below come from one sample, sequenced in a study of cytomegalovirus exposure and HLA in healthy donors. With 60 Vbeta and 13 Jbeta primers, the PCR was carried out. TCRdb's table, derived via immunoSEQ multiplex PCR, lists solely in-frame clones and lacks some. The table has 100,000 to 120,000 clones, about 15% seen once. The source material was PBMCs. The receptors come from a female donor in good health and CMV-seronegative.

The chain links TRBV9 to TRBJ2-7; 13 bases are a match to TRBD2. V was clipped by 3 bases and J by 3 bases; unmatched bases: 6. The CDR3 consists of 16 residues. From germline, CDR1 is SGDLS and CDR2 YYNGEE. Written as DNA, the CDR3 is TGTGCCAGCAGCGGAAGCGGACTAGCGGGGGTCTACGAGCAGTACTTC. Translating gives CASSGSGLAGVYEQYF.

In nucleotides, the CDR3 is TGTGCCAGCAGGGGGACAGTTTACAATGAGCAGTTCTTC. Amino acid sequence: CASRGTVYNEQFF. The chain is built from TRBV27 and TRBJ2-1, with 7 bases identical to TRBD1. V lost 6 bases to trimming and J lost 4 bases; unmatched junction nucleotides: 3. The CDR3 extends over 13 amino acids. Germline V gene lookup returns CDR1 MNHEY and CDR2 SMNVEV (reference sequence).

This clone has only a few counts. V usage is TRBV7-8 and J usage is TRBJ2-3, with no clear D. Germline assignment: CDR1 SGHVS and CDR2 FQNEAQ. CDR3 length: 13 residues. Trimming pared 0 bases from V and 3 bases from J, leaving 4 bases between. CDR3 residues: CASSLAETDTQYF. The CDR3 nucleotides are TGTGCCAGCAGCTTAGCGGAGACAGATACGCAGTATTTT.

This clone was counted between two and nine times. The rearrangement joins TRBV6-6 to TRBJ2-5, with 9 bases fitting TRBD1. The V gene end was trimmed by 6 bases and the J gene end by 5 bases; junction bases not matched to a gene: 7. CDR3 length equals 14 residues. Germline assignment: CDR1 MNHNY and CDR2 SVGAGI (reference sequence). The CDR3 protein is CASRAQGASETQYF. As DNA, the CDR3 is TGTGCCAGCAGAGCACAGGGGGCAAGTGAGACCCAGTACTTC.

This chain connects TRBV18 to TRBJ2-3; 7 nucleotides match TRBD2. The CDR3 is 15 residues long. Germline V gene lookup returns CDR1 KGHSH and CDR2 LQKENI. V gave up 3 bases and J gave up 0 bases; unmatched junction bases: 3. As DNA, the CDR3 is TGTGCCAGCTCACCGTATAGCGGGAGCACAGATACGCAGTATTTT. This gives the protein CASSPYSGSTDTQYF.

The chain recombines TRBV15 with TRBJ2-2, with TRBD1 as a possible D gene (6 bases). Trimming shortened V by 0 bases and J by 7 bases, and 15 bases separated the two germline ends. The CDR3 runs 16 residues. Germline V lookup: CDR1 LNHNV, CDR2 YYDKDF (reference sequence). CDR3 sequence reads: CATSREGTGSGGELFF. The CDR3 DNA sequence: TGTGCCACCAGCAGAGAAGGAACAGGGTCGGGCGGGGAGCTGTTTTTT.

This clone was recorded a few times. The V gene is TRBV18, the J gene TRBJ1-2, with a possible D match to TRBD1 (6 bases). CDR3 length: 12 residues. Germline CDR1 reads KGHSH; CDR2 reads LQKENI. V lost 1 base to trimming and J lost 8 bases, with 8 bases between them. CDR3 in amino acids: CASSPQDSGYTF. CDR3 DNA: TGTGCCAGCTCACCACAGGACAGCGGCTACACCTTC.

This clone occurred a few times. The chain combines TRBV4-1 with TRBJ2-2; the D gene is possibly TRBD2 (7 bases). Trimming removed 3 bases from V and 4 bases from J, with 21 bases in between. This CDR3 is built from 18 residues. The germline gives CDR1 MGHRA, CDR2 YSYEKL. CDR3 sequence reads: CASSHERGGGVTTGELFF. CDR3 DNA: TGCGCCAGCAGCCATGAGAGAGGGGGGGGCGTGACCACCGGGGAGCTGTTTTTT.

This rearrangement joins TRBV19 to TRBJ2-5, with 8 bases that match TRBD2. The trim removed 7 bases at V and 2 bases at J, leaving 3 bases unmatched. The germline CDR1 and CDR2 sequences are LNHDA and SQIVND (reference sequence). The CDR3 length is 13 residues. The CDR3 sequence: CASTTSAQETQYF. The CDR3 DNA reads as TGTGCCAGTACGACTAGCGCTCAAGAGACCCAGTACTTC.

The chain recombines TRBV9 with TRBJ1-5; D gene unclear. V gave up 1 base and J gave up 1 base, with 15 bases separating them. The CDR3 has 17 residues. Germline-derived CDR1 and CDR2 are SGDLS and YYNGEE. CDR3 DNA sequence: TGTGCCAGCAGCGTAATGGGCCCATCCTTGAGCAATCAGCCCCAGCATTTT. Translation: CASSVMGPSLSNQPQHF.

This clone has a handful of counts. The chain is built from TRBV6-4 and TRBJ2-7; D is undetermined. Looked up from germline, CDR1 is MRHNA and CDR2 is SNTAGT. The CDR3 contains 14 residues. Between the trimmed V and J ends, which lost 10 bases and 0 bases, there was a span of 16 bases. CDR3 protein: CANLGTQSSYEQYF. DNA of the CDR3: TGTGCCAACCTAGGCACTCAAAGCTCCTACGAGCAGTACTTC.

The chain recombines TRBV11-3 with TRBJ1-1; maybe TRBD1 (5 bases). From germline, CDR1 is SGHNT and CDR2 YENEEA. The V end was cut by 5 bases, the J end by 0 bases, with 7 bases between. The CDR3 has 13 amino acids. CDR3 DNA: TGTGCCAGCAGCCCGACAGTGAACACTGAAGCTTTCTTT. Its translation: CASSPTVNTEAFF. The entire variable domain, with the rest obtained from reference TRBV11-3 and TRBJ1-1, is as follows: EAGVVQSPRYKIIEKKQPVAFWCNPISGHNTLYWYLQNLGQGPELLIRYENEEAVDDSQLPKDRFSAERLKGVDSTLKIQPAELGDSAVYLCASSPTVNTEAFFGQGTRLTVV.

The chain employs TRBV7-9 and TRBJ1-5, with a weak D call TRBD1 (5 bases). In germline, CDR1 is SEHNR, CDR2 FQNEAQ (reference sequence). V shed 6 bases and J shed 5 bases, with 11 bases lying between them. This CDR3 region has 13 residues. CDR3 sequence (DNA): TGTGCCAGCAGTTCAGGGAACTATCAGCCCCAGCATTTT. Translating gives CASSSGNYQPQHF.

This clone has a handful of counts. The chain carries TRBV7-9 and TRBJ2-2; weak D call: TRBD1 (5 bases). The CDR3 contains 15 residues. The germline V and J ends were trimmed by 3 bases and 0 bases, with 8 bases remaining between them. Per the germline V gene, CDR1 is SEHNR and CDR2 is FQNEAQ (reference sequence). The CDR3 loop is CASSFTGTNTGELFF. The CDR3 DNA reads as TGTGCCAGCAGCTTCACAGGCACGAACACCGGGGAGCTGTTTTTT.

The DNA for the CDR3 is TGTGCCAGCAGAGTCACTAGGGACAGCCCCTTTGGCTACACCTTC. Amino acids: CASRVTRDSPFGYTF. The chain is built from TRBV27 and TRBJ1-2; 7 positions agree with TRBD1. The CDR3 extends over 15 amino acids. Looked up from germline, CDR1 is MNHEY and CDR2 is SMNVEV (reference sequence). After removal of 6 bases from V and 7 bases from J, the junction contained 14 bases not matched to a gene.

The table lists this clone with a few counts. The chain recombines TRBV9 with TRBJ1-2, with D tentatively TRBD1 (6 bases). Trimming stripped 1 base from V and 6 bases from J, with 19 bases between. CDR3 length: 16 residues. CDR1 SGDLS and CDR2 YYNGEE come from the germline V gene. For the CDR3, the DNA is TGTGCCAGCAGCGTAACAGGTGGACAGTTCGGGAATGGCTACACCTTC. Its translation is CASSVTGGQFGNGYTF.

This clone was observed a few times. The chain employs TRBV27 and TRBJ2-7; 9 bases fit TRBD1. Looked up from germline, CDR1 is MNHEY and CDR2 is SMNVEV (reference sequence). The V gene end was trimmed by 6 bases and the J gene end by 3 bases; junction bases not matched to a gene: 6. The CDR3 is 14 residues long. The CDR3 sequence is CASRSGTGFYEQYF. The CDR3 nucleotides are TGTGCCAGCAGATCCGGGACAGGGTTCTACGAGCAGTACTTC.

The rearrangement uses TRBV2 and TRBJ2-3, with D possibly matching TRBD2 (6 bases). Germline V gene sequence: CDR1 SNHLY, CDR2 FYNNEI. V was shortened by 9 bases and J by 5 bases, with 21 bases between the two germline ends. This CDR3 is built from 15 residues. CDR3 sequence (DNA): TGTGCCAGTCGCTCAACCGGGAGAAGAGGAGATACGCAGTATTTT. Protein product: CASRSTGRRGDTQYF.

The chain uses TRBV29-1 and TRBJ2-1; the match to TRBD2 covers 14 bases. Trimming cost V 5 bases and J 6 bases; bases outside gene matches: 9. CDR1 is SQVTM and CDR2 is ANQGSEA in the germline V gene. The CDR3 spans 16 residues. As DNA, the CDR3 is TGCAGCGTTCACGGACTAGCGGGAGGCCCCCTCAATGAGCAGTTCTTC. Translation: CSVHGLAGGPLNEQFF.

This clone was counted only a few times. The rearrangement joins TRBV15 to TRBJ1-1, with D unclear. This CDR3 is 14 amino acids long. Germline V gives CDR1 LNHNV, CDR2 YYDKDF (reference sequence). V lost 1 base and J lost 4, with 10 bases in between. The CDR3 nucleotides read TGTGCCACCAGCAGAGGAGGGTGGGGCACTGAAGCTTTCTTT. It is translated as CATSRGGWGTEAFF.